This TCR beta chain was documented in a study of response to subunit inactivated influenza vaccine. This CDR3 contains 11 residues. The ends were cut back, 4 bases at V and 7 bases at J, with 10 bases in the middle. Per germline, CDR1 SQVTM and CDR2 ANQGSEA. One entry per CDR3 protein results from TCRdb running MiXCR on the RT-PCR reads. The data show 650,000 to 850,000 distinct CDR3 sequences, approximately 15% seen once. The chain links TRBV29-1 to TRBJ1-1, with D unresolved. The TCR comes from a man aged 45-65 years who received an inactivated influenza vaccine. The source was PBMCs from blood, collected less than 15 days before vaccination. The CDR3 DNA is TGCAGCGTTGGGTCCGGAGGTGAAGCTTTCTTT. Residues: CSVGSGGEAFF.